This entry lists 27 T cell receptor beta chains sequenced from one sample in a study of CD8 T cells in ankylosing spondylitis. TCRdb ran MiXCR on the 5' RACE reads and lists one entry per CDR3 protein. The repertoire holds more than 200,000 distinct CDR3 sequences, with approximately 24% as singletons. The material sequenced was blood, either unsorted or a sorted T cell fraction (not recorded which). Receptors were obtained from a male donor with ankylosing spondylitis or in good health (not recorded which).

In its sample, this clonotype was seen many times. The chain has TRBV20-1 and TRBJ1-1, with D maybe TRBD1 (5 bases). The CDR3 is 16 amino acids. Trimming pared 5 bases from V and 4 bases from J, leaving 23 bases between. Looked up from germline, CDR1 is DFQATT and CDR2 is SNEGSKA (reference sequence). CDR3 region: CSADPQGEGSGTEAFF. DNA of the CDR3: TGCAGTGCTGACCCGCAAGGGGAGGGATCAGGCACTGAAGCTTTCTTT.

This clonotype was recorded a few times. The chain links TRBV6-1 to TRBJ2-4; 9 bases are a match to TRBD2. The germline V gene encodes CDR1 MNHNS and CDR2 SASEGT. V lost 6 bases to trimming and J lost 5 bases; unmatched junction nucleotides: 5. The CDR3 consists of 14 residues. The CDR3 is CASSRAGGENIQYF. CDR3 nucleotides: TGTGCCAGCAGCCGAGCGGGAGGCGAAAACATTCAGTACTTC.

In its sample, this clonotype was seen many times. CDR3 loop: CAISESGGSNQPQHF. In DNA, the CDR3 is TGTGCCATCAGTGAGTCGGGGGGTAGCAATCAGCCCCAGCATTTT. The chain recombines TRBV10-3 with TRBJ1-5; D perhaps matches TRBD1 (5 bases). The V and J ends lost 0 bases and 0 bases respectively, with 6 bases between them. This CDR3 is built from 15 residues. CDR1 and CDR2 from the germline V gene are ENHRY and SYGVKD.

V is TRBV6-2 or TRBV6-3 and J is TRBJ2-3, with 10 nucleotides matching TRBD2. The CDR3 totals 16 residues. The V and J ends lost 2 bases and 3 bases, in that order; junction bases with no gene match: 5. CDR1 and CDR2 (germline): MNHEY, SVGEGT. The CDR3 nucleotides are TGTGCCAGCAGTTACCTAGCGGGGGACCCGACAGATACGCAGTATTTT. Residues: CASSYLAGDPTDTQYF.

The table lists this clonotype with a few counts. The V and J genes are TRBV12-3 or TRBV12-4 and TRBJ2-3; a weak D match, TRBD2 (6 bases). The CDR3 consists of 14 residues. V dropped 3 bases and J dropped 5 bases, with 12 bases sitting between them. The CDR3 coding sequence is TGTGCCAGCAGTTTTTCCGGGAGAGGAGATACGCAGTATTTT. This sequence encodes CASSFSGRGDTQYF.

This clonotype was detected ten times or more. The V gene is TRBV2, the J gene TRBJ2-2; TRBD1 might be the D (6 bases). Germline V gives CDR1 SNHLY, CDR2 FYNNEI. V dropped 7 bases and J dropped 4 bases, with 13 bases sitting between them. The CDR3 runs 14 residues. This chain's CDR3 is CASTGQRLTGELFF. The DNA for the CDR3 is TGTGCCAGCACTGGACAGAGACTCACCGGGGAGCTGTTTTTT.

This clonotype was counted ten times or more. The chain combines TRBV6-1 with TRBJ1-2; tentative D call: TRBD1 (6 bases). Trimming shortened V by 6 bases and J by 4 bases, and 18 bases separated the two germline ends. The length of the CDR3 is 15 residues. Germline V gives CDR1 MNHNS, CDR2 SASEGT. CDR3 sequence (DNA): TGTGCCAGCAGGTGGACAGCCATAGGGGGCTATGGCTACACCTTC. Residues: CASRWTAIGGYGYTF.

This clonotype has at least ten counts. The V call is TRBV20-1, the J call TRBJ2-1; 7 nucleotides align to TRBD2. CDR3 length: 13 amino acids. V lost 0 bases and J lost 7; bases outside the gene matches: 3. Germline V gene data show CDR1 as DFQATT and CDR2 as SNEGSKA (reference sequence). The CDR3: CSAREGGGNEQFF. CDR3 nucleotides: TGCAGTGCTAGAGAGGGGGGGGGAAATGAGCAGTTCTTC.

This clonotype was detected a few times. The chain links TRBV12-3 or TRBV12-4 to TRBJ1-2; D gene uncertain. The V and J ends lost 1 base and 4 bases respectively, with 7 bases between them. The CDR3 runs to 13 residues. The chain's CDR3 is CASSLGWGYGYTF. For the CDR3, the DNA is TGTGCCAGCAGTTTAGGGTGGGGCTATGGCTACACCTTC.

This clonotype was seen a few times. The chain carries TRBV11-2 and TRBJ2-3, with TRBD2 identical over 7 bases. The CDR3 spans 16 residues. Unmatched junction bases numbered 6, after V lost 3 bases and J lost 0 bases. Germline V gene lookup returns CDR1 SGHAT and CDR2 FQNNGV. In nucleotides, the CDR3 is TGTGCCAGCAGCTTTCACGGCGGGAGCAGCACAGATACGCAGTATTTT. It yields the protein CASSFHGGSSTDTQYF. The full variable domain, its missing parts supplied by reference TRBV11-2 and TRBJ2-3, is EAGVAQSPRYKIIEKRQSVAFWCNPISGHATLYWYQQILGQGPKLLIQFQNNGVVDDSQLPKDRFSAERLKGVDSTLKIQPAKLEDSAVYLCASSFHGGSSTDTQYFGPGTRLTVL.

The chain employs TRBV12-3 or TRBV12-4 and TRBJ2-3; D is uncertain. This CDR3 spans 12 amino acids. Trimming pared 6 bases from V and 8 bases from J, leaving 12 bases between. The CDR3: CASSPGKGTQYF. In nucleotides, the CDR3 is TGTGCCAGCAGCCCAGGCAAGGGTACGCAGTATTTT.

V and J are TRBV9 and TRBJ1-1; possibly TRBD1 for D (6 bases). CDR1 is SGDLS, CDR2 YYNGEE, per germline. The CDR3 sequence is 14 residues long. V was trimmed by 2 bases and J by 0 bases, leaving 8 bases between them. The CDR3 DNA reads as TGTGCCAGCAGCGTGGACAGCTTGAACACTGAAGCTTTCTTT. It encodes CASSVDSLNTEAFF. The whole variable domain, filled in from reference TRBV9 and TRBJ1-1, reads DSGVTQTPKHLITATGQRVTLRCSPRSGDLSVYWYQQSLDQGLQFLIQYYNGEERAKGNILERFSAQQFPDLHSELNLSSLELGDSALYFCASSVDSLNTEAFFGQGTRLTVV.

V gene TRBV27 combines with J gene TRBJ1-5, with D tentatively TRBD1 (6 bases). This CDR3 is 15 amino acids long. The germline V and J ends were trimmed by 3 bases and 6 bases, with 15 bases remaining between them. From germline, CDR1 is MNHEY and CDR2 SMNVEV (reference sequence). The CDR3 spells CASSFRGRAGQPQHF. CDR3 sequence (DNA): TGTGCCAGCAGTTTCAGGGGCAGGGCAGGTCAGCCCCAGCATTTT.

The table lists this clonotype with many counts. V gene TRBV12-3 or TRBV12-4 combines with J gene TRBJ2-3; D is perhaps TRBD1 (5 bases). Between the trimmed V and J ends, which lost 3 bases and 2 bases, there was a span of 12 bases. The CDR3 extends over 15 amino acids. The CDR3 bases are TGTGCCAGCAGTTTGTCGAGTGGGGCCACAGATACGCAGTATTTT. Encoded protein: CASSLSSGATDTQYF.

This clonotype was seen only a few times. V and J are TRBV29-1 and TRBJ1-1, with a possible D match to TRBD1 (5 bases). This CDR3 has 13 residues. CDR1 is SQVTM and CDR2 is ANQGSEA in the germline V gene. Trimming shortened V by 4 bases and J by 3 bases, and 12 bases separated the two germline ends. The CDR3 is CSVALRGDTEAFF. CDR3 sequence (DNA): TGCAGCGTTGCTCTTCGAGGGGACACTGAAGCTTTCTTT.

This clonotype has at least ten counts. The J gene is TRBJ2-2, the V gene TRBV29-1; D not resolved. The V and J ends lost 5 bases and 0 bases respectively, with 16 bases between them. The CDR3 covers 16 residues. Per germline, CDR1 SQVTM and CDR2 ANQGSEA. CDR3 sequence reads: CSVRNSTVTNTGELFF. The CDR3 coding sequence is TGCAGCGTTAGGAACAGCACTGTTACGAACACCGGGGAGCTGTTTTTT.

This clonotype was counted ten times or more. The chain uses TRBV6-1 and TRBJ1-3, with D unresolved. Trimming left V 8 bases short and J 0 bases short, with 20 bases between. The V gene's germline CDR1 is MNHNS and CDR2 SASEGT. The CDR3 contains 17 residues. This chain's CDR3 is CASGFQTGPNSGNTIYF. CDR3 bases: TGTGCCAGCGGATTCCAAACCGGGCCGAACTCTGGAAACACCATATATTTT.

This clonotype was seen repeatedly, ten times or more. The rearrangement links TRBV4-2 to TRBJ2-1, with D perhaps TRBD1 or TRBD2 (7 bases each). CDR3 length: 22 residues. The V end was cut by 4 bases, the J end by 3 bases, with 34 bases between. Germline V gene lookup returns CDR1 LGHNA and CDR2 YNFKEQ. The CDR3 loop is CASSPGAGGGLPQESRYNEQFF. The CDR3, as DNA: TGTGCCAGCAGCCCTGGTGCAGGGGGGGGACTTCCGCAAGAGTCCCGCTACAATGAGCAGTTCTTC.

This chain links TRBV6-1 with TRBJ2-7; possible D gene TRBD1, 5 bases. The CDR3 contains 13 residues. V lost 5 bases to trimming and J lost 4 bases, with 12 bases between them. Germline V lookup: CDR1 MNHNS, CDR2 SASEGT. DNA for the CDR3: TGTGCCAGCAGTCAGGGAAAACTATACGAGCAGTACTTC. Its translation is CASSQGKLYEQYF.

The table lists this clonotype with many counts. V is TRBV29-1 and J is TRBJ2-1; possible D gene TRBD2, 6 bases. The CDR3 spans 15 residues. The germline V and J ends were trimmed by 3 bases and 3 bases, with 15 bases remaining between them. Germline assignment: CDR1 SQVTM and CDR2 ANQGSEA. CDR3 sequence (DNA): TGCAGCGTTGAGTGGGCTAGCGTTGGCTACAATGAGCAGTTCTTC. This translates into CSVEWASVGYNEQFF.

J is TRBJ2-7 and V is TRBV6-1, with D unclear. Germline CDR1 and CDR2: MNHNS and SASEGT. V was pared by 2 bases and J by 1 base, with 6 bases between. There are 13 residues in the CDR3. For the CDR3, the DNA is TGTGCCAGCAGTGAACACAGATCCTACGAGCAGTACTTC. Translation gives CASSEHRSYEQYF.

This clonotype appeared many times. J is TRBJ2-1 and V is TRBV7-8; 10 bases are shared with TRBD2. This CDR3 region has 18 residues. The germline gives CDR1 SGHVS, CDR2 FQNEAQ. Germline trimming cut 5 bases from V and 7 bases from J; bases unmatched to any gene: 17. The CDR3 DNA sequence: TGTGCCAGCAGCACCCAACTAGCGGGGCCCCTATTAGGAAATGAGCAGTTCTTC. Its translation: CASSTQLAGPLLGNEQFF.

This chain links TRBV29-1 with TRBJ2-5, with 10 bases matching TRBD2. J was trimmed by 4 bases and V by 4 bases; bases with no gene match: 6. The germline V gene has CDR1 SQVTM and CDR2 ANQGSEA. The CDR3 consists of 14 residues. The CDR3, as DNA: TGCAGCGTTGGGCGGGCTAGCGGGGGAGAGACCCAGTACTTC. It specifies CSVGRASGGETQYF.

The chain employs TRBV10-3 and TRBJ2-1, with no clear D. Looked up from germline, CDR1 is ENHRY and CDR2 is SYGVKD. This CDR3 is 14 amino acids long. V lost 0 bases and J lost 4, with 7 bases in between. Written as DNA, the CDR3 is TGTGCCATCAGTGAGTCGAGTCTGTACAATGAGCAGTTCTTC. This translates into CAISESSLYNEQFF.

This chain uses TRBV6-1 with TRBJ2-7; either TRBD1 or TRBD2 may supply D (6 bases each). CDR1 and CDR2 from the germline V gene are MNHNS and SASEGT. V gave up 7 bases and J gave up 0 bases, with 13 bases separating them. The CDR3 loop spans 14 amino acids. The CDR3 DNA follows: TGTGCCAGCACGGGGGCAGGGGTCTCCTACGAGCAGTACTTC. It specifies CASTGAGVSYEQYF.

The V call is TRBV10-3, the J call TRBJ1-1; D is ambiguous. V lost 11 bases, J lost 1 base, and 20 bases lay in between. Germline CDR1 is ENHRY and CDR2 is SYGVKD. This CDR3 region has 15 residues. The CDR3 here is CAARPQTWKNTEAFF. Here the CDR3 DNA reads TGTGCCGCTCGACCCCAGACGTGGAAGAACACTGAAGCTTTCTTT.

The chain couples TRBV20-1 to TRBJ2-5; 8 bases match TRBD1. V lost 0 bases to trimming and J lost 3 bases; unmatched junction nucleotides: 6. The germline CDR1 and CDR2 sequences are DFQATT and SNEGSKA (reference sequence). This CDR3 has 15 amino acids. The CDR3 DNA sequence: TGCAGTGCTAGAGATCTGCAGGGGGCGAAAGAGACCCAGTACTTC. This gives the protein CSARDLQGAKETQYF.